Listed below are T cell receptor beta chains from one sample, sequenced in a study of blood T cells in healthy people across ages. TCRdb independently ran MiXCR on the 5' RACE reads; one entry per CDR3 protein. The repertoire holds 1.8 million or so distinct CDR3 sequences, with about two fifths as singletons. The sequenced sample was blood. All receptors derive from a human donor in good health. Each CDR3 is given with its conserved first and last residue. D genes are given only for firm matches. Some rows have no size entry. The others give once, few or many, or a class for an expanded clone.

NA many TRBJ2-1 TRBV28 TGTGCCAGCAGTGTCACCCTTAGCTCCTACAATGAGCAGTTCTTC CASSVTLSSYNEQFF
NA NA TRBJ1-1 TRBV20-1 TGCAGTGCTAAAGGGGGGCACACTGAAGCTTTCTTT CSAKGGHTEAFF
NA NA TRBJ2-1 TRBV6-5 TGTGCCAGCAGTTCGATTAGGGGGGAGGTGATCTACGAGCAGTTCTTC CASSSIRGEVIYEQFF
TRBD1 few TRBJ2-3 TRBV4-3 TGCGCCAGCAGCCAAGATGGGGGACAGGGTACAGATACGCAGTATTTT CASSQDGGQGTDTQYF
NA NA TRBJ2-1 TRBV29-1 TGCAGCGTTGAAGATCGGCAGGGATACAATGAGCAGTTCTTC CSVEDRQGYNEQFF
TRBD1 NA TRBJ1-1 TRBV4-3 TGCGCCAGCAGATCACAGGGGGAAGCTGAAGCTTTCTTT CASRSQGEAEAFF
NA NA TRBJ2-5 TRBV20-1 TGCAGTGCTAGTACTCTCGGGGAGACCCAGTACTTC CSASTLGETQYF
TRBD2 NA TRBJ2-1 TRBV27 TGTGCCAGCAGTGTAGCGGGGGGGGTAAACAATGGGCAGTTCTTC CASSVAGGVNNGQFF
NA NA TRBJ1-2 TRBV20-1 TGCAGTGCTCCCATTCTGAACGGCAGGGGCCACACCTTC CSAPILNGRGHTF
NA once TRBJ1-1 TRBV28 TGTGCCAGCAGTTTTAACAGGGTTACGACTGAAGCTTTCTTT CASSFNRVTTEAFF
TRBD1 few TRBJ1-1 TRBV15 TGTGCCACCACCGTCCGAGGGGGCAGAGTCACTGAAGCTTTCTTT CATTVRGGRVTEAFF
TRBD2 NA TRBJ2-3 TRBV12-3/TRBV12-4 TGTGCCAGCAGTTGGGCGGGAGTAAATACGCAGTATTTT CASSWAGVNTQYF
TRBD1 NA TRBJ2-6 TRBV12-3/TRBV12-4 TGTGCCAGCAGTTTCAAGACAGGGACCTACTCTGGGGCCAACGCCCTGACTTTC CASSFKTGTYSGANALTF
NA NA TRBJ2-3 TRBV7-9 TGTGCCAGCAGCTTAGGGACCTTGACAACGCGGGATACGCAGTATTTT CASSLGTLTTRDTQYF
NA NA TRBJ1-5 TRBV28 TGTGCCAGCAGTGATTTTTCCACGGATTATAGCAATCAGCCCCAGCATTTT CASSDFSTDYSNQPQHF
NA NA TRBJ1-2 TRBV28 TGTGCCAGCACCACTGGAGGGACGGGTGGCTACACCTTC CASTTGGTGGYTF
NA NA TRBJ2-1 TRBV20-1 TGCAGTGCTAGAGATAGCCAAGGGGCGGGTGAGCAGTTCTTC CSARDSQGAGEQFF
TRBD1 NA TRBJ2-7 TRBV25-1 TGTGCCAGCAGAAAAAGACAGGGCTACGAGCAGTACTTC CASRKRQGYEQYF
TRBD1 few TRBJ1-2 TRBV28 TGTGCCAGCAGACGGACAGGGGTTTATGGCTACACCTTC CASRRTGVYGYTF
NA NA TRBJ1-6 TRBV5-1 TGCGCCAGCAGCGTGGACACCGGATATAATTCACCCCTCCACTTT CASSVDTGYNSPLHF
NA NA TRBJ2-1 TRBV7-2 TGTGCCAGCAGCTTCCTCGGGGCAGGGTCCCTTGAGCAGTTCTTC CASSFLGAGSLEQFF
TRBD2 few TRBJ2-3 TRBV6-6 TGTGCCAGCAGTTACACTAGCGGGGGGCGTGATACGCAGTATTTT CASSYTSGGRDTQYF
TRBD1 NA TRBJ2-1 TRBV7-9 TGTGCCAGCAGCTTAGCTCCGACAGGGAGATACTACAATGAGCAGTTCTTC CASSLAPTGRYYNEQFF
NA few TRBJ2-7 TRBV3-1 TGTGCCAGCAGCCAACGGATGGGGCCCCAACCCACTTACGAGCAGTACTTC CASSQRMGPQPTYEQYF
TRBD1 few TRBJ2-3 TRBV10-3 TGTGCCATCAGTGAATACGGACAGGGGACCACAGATACGCAGTATTTT CAISEYGQGTTDTQYF
NA NA TRBJ2-7 TRBV4-3 TGCGCCAGCAGCCGGGGACTTGACCGATCCTACGAGCAGTACTTC CASSRGLDRSYEQYF
NA few TRBJ1-6 TRBV5-5 TGTGCCAGCATCGGGACCGCGAGCTCCTATAATTCACCCCTCCACTTT CASIGTASSYNSPLHF
NA few TRBJ2-3 TRBV29-1 TGCAGCGTAAGGGGCAGGGTAACAGATACGCAGTATTTT CSVRGRVTDTQYF
NA NA TRBJ1-4 TRBV7-8 TGTGCCAGCAGCGTAGCCTTATCACCAACTAATGAAAAACTGTTTTTT CASSVALSPTNEKLFF
NA few TRBJ2-7 TRBV20-1 TGCAGTGCTAAAACCTACGAGCAGTACTTC CSAKTYEQYF
NA NA TRBJ1-2 TRBV29-1 TGCAGCTCGGAGACCGATACGGACTACGGCTACACCTTC CSSETDTDYGYTF
NA once TRBJ2-7 TRBV20-1 TGCAGTGCTAGAGTATTACTTTACGAGCAGTACTTC CSARVLLYEQYF
TRBD1 many TRBJ2-1 TRBV11-1 TGTGCCAGCAGCTTGGGACAGGGAAATTACAATGAGCAGTTCTTC CASSLGQGNYNEQFF
NA NA TRBJ2-1 TRBV27 TGTGCCAGCAGTTTACCGGGGGACGAGAATGAGCAGTTCTTC CASSLPGDENEQFF
NA few TRBJ2-5 TRBV20-1 TGCAGTGCTAGGCCTATTGCACAAGAGACCCAGTACTTC CSARPIAQETQYF
TRBD1 once TRBJ2-1 TRBV5-6 TGTGCCAGCAGCTCGACGGGACAGGGTTACAATGAGCAGTTCTTC CASSSTGQGYNEQFF
TRBD1 once TRBJ2-1 TRBV7-2 TGTGCCAGCAGCCGGCGGCATGGGCAGGGGGTCACAGATGAGCAGTTCTTC CASSRRHGQGVTDEQFF
NA few TRBJ1-5 TRBV4-2 TGTGCCAGCAGCCAGGGGGTTGATCGAGGTAATCAGCCCCAGCATTTT CASSQGVDRGNQPQHF
TRBD2 few TRBJ2-1 TRBV12-3/TRBV12-4 TGTGCCAGCAAGGCGGCGGGGGGGTACAATGAGCAGTTCTTC CASKAAGGYNEQFF
NA NA TRBJ1-5 TRBV29-1 TGCAGCGTTGAAGATCATCAGGTCCCCAATCAGCCCCAGCATTTT CSVEDHQVPNQPQHF
TRBD1 few TRBJ1-5 TRBV29-1 TGCAGCGTTGGACAGGGGGCAGGTCAGCCCCAGCATTTT CSVGQGAGQPQHF
TRBD1 NA TRBJ1-5 TRBV5-6 TGTGCCAGCAGCACACAGGGGGGCCAGCCCCGGCATTTT CASSTQGGQPRHF
NA NA TRBJ1-2 TRBV4-2 TGTGCCAGCAGCCAAGAGTCAGGAGGCGATTCGTATGGCTACACCTTC CASSQESGGDSYGYTF
TRBD2 NA TRBJ2-3 TRBV11-2 TGTGCCAGCAGCCACCCTTCCTCGGGGGGGCCTTTCACAGATACGCAGTATTTT CASSHPSSGGPFTDTQYF
NA NA TRBJ1-1 TRBV29-1 TGCAGCGTTGAAGTCGGGCAGGGATGGAACACTGAAGCTTTCTTT CSVEVGQGWNTEAFF